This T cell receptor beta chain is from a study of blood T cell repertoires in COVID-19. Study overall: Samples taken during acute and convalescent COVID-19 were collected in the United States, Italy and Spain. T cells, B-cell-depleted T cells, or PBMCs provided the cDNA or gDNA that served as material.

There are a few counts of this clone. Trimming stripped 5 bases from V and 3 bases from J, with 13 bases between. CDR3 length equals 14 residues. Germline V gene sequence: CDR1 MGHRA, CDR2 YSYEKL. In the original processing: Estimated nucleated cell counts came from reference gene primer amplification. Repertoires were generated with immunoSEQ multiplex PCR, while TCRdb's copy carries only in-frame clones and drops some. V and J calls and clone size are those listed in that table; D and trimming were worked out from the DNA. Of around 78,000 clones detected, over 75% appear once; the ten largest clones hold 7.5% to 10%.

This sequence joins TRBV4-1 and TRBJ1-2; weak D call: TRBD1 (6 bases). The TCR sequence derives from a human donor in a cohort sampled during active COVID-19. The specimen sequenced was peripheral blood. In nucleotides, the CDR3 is TGCGCCAGCAGCGCCCCGACAGGAGACTATGGCTACACCTTC. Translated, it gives CASSAPTGDYGYTF.